This is a list of T cell receptor beta chains from one sample in a study of T cells in tuberculosis. Generated by immunoSEQ multiplex PCR, the TCRdb table keeps only in-frame clones and is missing some. The sample shows some 30,000 clones, 70% to 90% of them seen only once. Sequenced here: PBMCs, sampled at tuberculosis diagnosis. The source of these receptors is an adult with tuberculosis. The CDR3 runs from the conserved cysteine through the conserved F or W.

J	V	CDR3
TRBJ2-3	TRBV6-1	CASVWGQGGDTQYF
TRBJ2-2	TRBV6-6	CASSNTGELFF
TRBJ2-1	TRBV7-3	CASSRDRNYNEQFF
TRBJ2-5	TRBV5-8	CASSLRQGEETQYF
TRBJ2-7	TRBV7-2	CASTRQGAYEQYF
TRBJ1-1	TRBV5-1	CASSLAHNTEAFF
TRBJ1-5	TRBV2	CASSEAGGGQPQHF
TRBJ2-7	TRBV7-9	CASSLGLADYEQYF
TRBJ2-7	TRBV10-1	CASSERTGYEQYF
TRBJ1-1	TRBV6-5	CASSNGVQGAEAFF
TRBJ2-1	TRBV28	CASSLVGGGPYNEQFF
TRBJ2-3	TRBV5-4	CASSPSRDRVSLF
TRBJ2-7	TRBV18	CASSPRETNYEQYF
TRBJ1-1	TRBV7-8	CASSSKERAFF
TRBJ1-5	TRBV6-1	CASSGSGGTGPQHF
TRBJ1-2	TRBV27	CASSFLQGSGGYTF
TRBJ1-5	TRBV5-1	CASSLGPGSNQPQHF
TRBJ2-5	TRBV30	CACGQGARNQETQYF
TRBJ2-5	TRBV5-1	CASSLGGEETQYF
TRBJ1-2	TRBV5-4	CASSLGPLGRGPNYGYTF
TRBJ1-1	TRBV6-5	CASSYSGSGNTEAFF
TRBJ2-1	TRBV27	CASATGGSYNEQFF
TRBJ1-4	TRBV30	CAWARTATNEKLFF
TRBJ2-5	TRBV7-2	CASSPIPGGVVETQYF
TRBJ2-3	TRBV19	CASSIVGGDTQYF
TRBJ2-7	TRBV4-3	CASSPGTGLYEQYF
TRBJ2-2	TRBV9	CASSEGLRNTGELFF
TRBJ2-3	TRBV7-6	CASSLDLAGRTDTQYF
TRBJ2-3	TRBV5-6	CASSLGQGRVTDTQYF
TRBJ1-1	TRBV6-1	CASRPDRVRTEAFF
TRBJ2-5	TRBV11-2	CASSLPLQETQYF
TRBJ2-3	TRBV7-2	CASSLKPPQSGLGTDTQYF
TRBJ2-7	TRBV6-1	CASSEQGDSLYEQYF
TRBJ2-7	TRBV18	CASSPGQGIGEQYF
TRBJ2-1	TRBV6-5	CASSLLAGGKYNEQFF
TRBJ2-1	TRBV14	CASSQWGQGADEQFF
TRBJ1-2	TRBV11-2	CASSFPAGYGYTF
TRBJ2-1	TRBV19	CASSISFLEPSHNEQFF
TRBJ2-1	TRBV7-9	CASSRIDSHINNEQFF
TRBJ2-3	TRBV4-3	CASSQDLGTADTQYF
TRBJ2-5	TRBV7-9	CASSPSRLAGEETQYF
TRBJ2-1	TRBV28	CASSLWRTGPYNEQFF
TRBJ1-5	TRBV27	CASSPRGQDLLSSNQPQHF